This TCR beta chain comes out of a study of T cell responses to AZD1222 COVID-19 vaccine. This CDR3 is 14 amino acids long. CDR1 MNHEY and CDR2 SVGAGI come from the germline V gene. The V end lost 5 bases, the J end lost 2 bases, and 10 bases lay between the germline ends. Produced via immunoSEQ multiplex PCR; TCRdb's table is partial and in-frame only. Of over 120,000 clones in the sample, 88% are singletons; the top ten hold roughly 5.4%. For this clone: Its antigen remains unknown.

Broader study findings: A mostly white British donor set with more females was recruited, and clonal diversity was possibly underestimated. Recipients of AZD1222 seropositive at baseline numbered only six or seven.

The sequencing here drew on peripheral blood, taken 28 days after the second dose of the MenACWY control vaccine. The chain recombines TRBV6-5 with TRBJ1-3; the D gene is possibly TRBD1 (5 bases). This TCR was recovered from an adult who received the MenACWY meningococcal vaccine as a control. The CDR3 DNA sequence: TGTGCCAGCAGTCGTCCGGGGGCTGGAAACACCATATATTTT. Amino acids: CASSRPGAGNTIYF.